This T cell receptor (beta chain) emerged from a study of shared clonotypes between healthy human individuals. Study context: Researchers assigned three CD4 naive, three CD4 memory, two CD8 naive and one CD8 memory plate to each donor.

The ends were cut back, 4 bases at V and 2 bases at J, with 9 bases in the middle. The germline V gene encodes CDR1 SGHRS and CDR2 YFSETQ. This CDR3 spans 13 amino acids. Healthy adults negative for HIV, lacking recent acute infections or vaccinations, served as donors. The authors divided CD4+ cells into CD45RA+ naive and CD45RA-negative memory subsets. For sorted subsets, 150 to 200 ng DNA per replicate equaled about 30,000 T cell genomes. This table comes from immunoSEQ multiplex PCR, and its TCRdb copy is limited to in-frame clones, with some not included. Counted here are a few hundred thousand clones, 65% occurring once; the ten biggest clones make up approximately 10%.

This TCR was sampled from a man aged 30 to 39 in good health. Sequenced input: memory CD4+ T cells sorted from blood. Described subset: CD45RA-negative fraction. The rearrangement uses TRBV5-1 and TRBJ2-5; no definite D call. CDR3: CASSKTSQETQYF. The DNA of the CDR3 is TGCGCCAGCAGCAAGACAAGTCAAGAGACCCAGTACTTC.